This section outlines one T cell receptor (beta chain) sequence together with its context. The data derive from a study of shared clonotypes between healthy human individuals. Clones were sequenced by immunoSEQ multiplex PCR, and TCRdb holds only the in-frame ones, with some missing. In the table there are roughly 1,600,000 clones, 98% to 99% of which are singletons. Germline-derived CDR1 and CDR2 are LNHDA and SQIVND (reference sequence). V dropped 1 base and J dropped 0 bases, with 13 bases sitting between them. This CDR3 is built from 17 residues. The specimen was naive CD4+ T cells sorted from blood. The subset: CD45RA+ positively selected. The source is a man aged 30-40 years in good health. The chain recombines TRBV19 with TRBJ1-5, with a possible D match to TRBD1 (5 bases). The CDR3 region is CASSIVGPGPSNQPQHF. Here the CDR3 DNA reads TGTGCCAGTAGTATAGTCGGGCCAGGGCCTAGCAATCAGCCCCAGCATTTT.